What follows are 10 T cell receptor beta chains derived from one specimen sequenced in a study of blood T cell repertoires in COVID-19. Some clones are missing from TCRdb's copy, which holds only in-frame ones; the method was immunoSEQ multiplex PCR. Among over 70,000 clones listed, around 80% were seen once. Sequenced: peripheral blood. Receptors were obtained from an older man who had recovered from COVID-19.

CDR3 amino acids: CASSPRSLSYEQYF. CDR3 bases: TGTGCCAGCAGCCCGAGATCCCTATCCTACGAGCAGTACTTC. The J gene is TRBJ2-7, the V gene TRBV9; D gene uncertain. Between the trimmed V and J ends, which lost 4 bases and 1 base, there was a span of 12 bases. The CDR3 extends over 14 amino acids. Germline-derived CDR1 and CDR2 are SGDLS and YYNGEE.

In DNA form, the CDR3 reads TGTGCCAGCAGCTCCTTCCTAGCGGTTAGCACAGATACGCAGTATTTT. This translates into CASSSFLAVSTDTQYF. The rearrangement links TRBV7-9 to TRBJ2-3; 7 nucleotides match TRBD2. The J segment lost 0 bases and the V segment lost 4 bases, leaving 7 bases of the junction unmatched. CDR3 size: 16 residues. Germline CDR1 SEHNR, CDR2 FQNEAQ (reference sequence).

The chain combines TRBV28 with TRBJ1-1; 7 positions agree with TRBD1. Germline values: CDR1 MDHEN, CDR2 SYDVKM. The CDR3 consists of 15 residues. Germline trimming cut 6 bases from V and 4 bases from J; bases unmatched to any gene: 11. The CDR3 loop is CASRLGGGVVTEAFF. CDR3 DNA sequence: TGTGCCAGCAGACTAGGGGGCGGGGTCGTCACTGAAGCTTTCTTT.

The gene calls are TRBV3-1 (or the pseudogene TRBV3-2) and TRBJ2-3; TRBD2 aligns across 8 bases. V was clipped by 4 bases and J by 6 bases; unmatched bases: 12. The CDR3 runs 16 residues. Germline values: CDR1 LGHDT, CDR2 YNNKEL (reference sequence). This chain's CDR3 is CASSPAGGALRDTQYF. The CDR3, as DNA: TGTGCCAGCAGCCCCGCCGGGGGGGCCCTGCGGGATACGCAGTATTTT.

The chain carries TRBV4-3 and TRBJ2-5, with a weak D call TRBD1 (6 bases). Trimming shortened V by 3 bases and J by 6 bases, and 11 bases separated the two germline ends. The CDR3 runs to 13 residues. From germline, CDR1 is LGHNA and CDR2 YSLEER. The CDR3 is CASSHLGGQTQYF. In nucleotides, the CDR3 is TGCGCCAGCAGCCATTTAGGGGGACAGACCCAGTACTTC.

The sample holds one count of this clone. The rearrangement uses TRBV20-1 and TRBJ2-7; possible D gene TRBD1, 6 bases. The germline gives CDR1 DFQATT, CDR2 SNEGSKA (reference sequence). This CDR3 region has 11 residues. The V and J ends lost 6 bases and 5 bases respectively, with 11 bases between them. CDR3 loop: CSAAGVDEQYF. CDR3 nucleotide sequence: TGCAGTGCGGCAGGGGTAGACGAGCAGTACTTC.

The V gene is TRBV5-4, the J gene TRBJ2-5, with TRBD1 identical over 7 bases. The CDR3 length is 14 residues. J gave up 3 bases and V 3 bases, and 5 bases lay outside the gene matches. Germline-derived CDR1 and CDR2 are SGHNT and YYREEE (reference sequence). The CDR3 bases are TGTGCCAGCAGCTACCACAGGGGAAAAGAGACCCAGTACTTC. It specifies CASSYHRGKETQYF. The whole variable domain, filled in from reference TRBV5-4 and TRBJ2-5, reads ETGVTQSPTHLIKTRGQQVTLRCSSQSGHNTVSWYQQALGQGPQFIFQYYREEENGRGNFPPRFSGLQFPNYSSELNVNALELDDSALYLCASSYHRGKETQYFGPGTRLLVL.

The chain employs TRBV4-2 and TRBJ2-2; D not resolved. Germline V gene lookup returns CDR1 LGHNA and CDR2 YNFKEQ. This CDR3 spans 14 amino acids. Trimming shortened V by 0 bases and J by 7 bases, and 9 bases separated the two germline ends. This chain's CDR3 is CASSQEFSSGELFF. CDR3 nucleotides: TGTGCCAGCAGCCAAGAGTTTAGCAGCGGGGAGCTGTTTTTT.

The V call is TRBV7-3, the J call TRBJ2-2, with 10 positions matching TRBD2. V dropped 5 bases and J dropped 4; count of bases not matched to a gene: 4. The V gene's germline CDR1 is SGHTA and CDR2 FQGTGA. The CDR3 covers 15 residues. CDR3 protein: CASSASGGGTGELFF. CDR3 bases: TGTGCCAGCAGCGCTAGCGGGGGCGGCACCGGGGAGCTGTTTTTT.

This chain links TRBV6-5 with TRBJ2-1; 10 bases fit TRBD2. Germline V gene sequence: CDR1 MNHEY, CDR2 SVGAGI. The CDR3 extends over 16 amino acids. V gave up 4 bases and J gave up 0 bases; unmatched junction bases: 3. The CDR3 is CASSSSSGSSYNEQFF. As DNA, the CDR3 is TGTGCCAGCAGTTCGTCTAGCGGGAGCTCCTACAATGAGCAGTTCTTC.